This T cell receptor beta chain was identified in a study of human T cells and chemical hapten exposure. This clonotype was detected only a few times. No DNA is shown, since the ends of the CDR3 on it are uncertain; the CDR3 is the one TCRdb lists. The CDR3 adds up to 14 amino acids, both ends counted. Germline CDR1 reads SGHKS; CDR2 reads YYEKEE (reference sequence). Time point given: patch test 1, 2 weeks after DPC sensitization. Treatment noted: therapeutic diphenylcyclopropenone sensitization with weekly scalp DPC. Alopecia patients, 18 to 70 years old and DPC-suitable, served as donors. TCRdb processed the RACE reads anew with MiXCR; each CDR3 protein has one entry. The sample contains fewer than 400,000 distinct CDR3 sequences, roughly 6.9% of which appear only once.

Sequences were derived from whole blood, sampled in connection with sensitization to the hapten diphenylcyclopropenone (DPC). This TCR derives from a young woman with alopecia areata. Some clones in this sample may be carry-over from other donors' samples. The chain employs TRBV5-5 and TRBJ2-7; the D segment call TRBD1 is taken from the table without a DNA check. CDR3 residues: CASSFAQGSYEQHF.